This TCR beta chain stems from a study of blood T cell repertoires in COVID-19. At the level of the study: From T cells, B-cell-depleted T cells, or PBMCs came the material, which was cDNA or gDNA.

Authors' methods: Amplifying reference gene primers gave estimates of nucleated cell counts. The assay was immunoSEQ multiplex PCR, and TCRdb's table has in-frame clones only and misses some. V, J and clone size are taken as reported in that table, and D and trimming were inferred from the DNA itself. The profile covers more than 110,000 clones, with less than 80% appearing a single time and 3.5% to 5% taken by the ten largest. The sequenced material came from peripheral blood. The source is a woman over 75 with active or convalescent COVID-19.

The CDR3 nucleotides read TGCGCCAGCAGCTTGGCAGCGGGTACGGGCTATGGCTACACCTTC. Translation: CASSLAAGTGYGYTF. The chain has TRBV5-1 and TRBJ1-2; D is undetermined. Germline values: CDR1 SGHRS, CDR2 YFSETQ. The CDR3 totals 15 residues. V was cut by 0 bases and J by 4 bases, with 13 bases left in between. Together with reference TRBV5-1 and TRBJ1-2, the CDR3 gives the full variable domain: KAGVTQTPRYLIKTRGQQVTLSCSPISGHRSVSWYQQTPGQGLQFLFEYFSETQRNKGNFPGRFSGRQFSNSRSEMNVSTLELGDSALYLCASSLAAGTGYGYTFGSGTRLTVV.